This TCR beta chain originates from a study of T-cell memory formation after mild COVID-19. Overall study: TCR clusters showed largely donor specificity. Points from the study as a whole: SARS-CoV-2 specificity of second-wave clones peaking day 37 was unconfirmed. Clones that contracted from day 15 to 85 had balanced CD4/CD8; later expanders were CD4+ biased.

V dropped 5 bases and J dropped 3; count of bases not matched to a gene: 6. CDR3 length equals 14 residues. Germline V CDR1 and CDR2: MNHNY, SVGAGI (reference sequence). Employing constant-segment primers, 5'RACE generated TCR alpha and TCR beta cDNA libraries bearing sample barcodes and UMIs. One entry per CDR3 protein, called by TCRdb with MiXCR from the 5' RACE reads. The table has 300,000 to 350,000 distinct CDR3 sequences, under 15% seen once. In the case of this clonotype: Its antigen is as yet unknown.

Material for sequencing was PBMCs or a T cell subset sorted from them (not recorded which). The sequence was collected from a man aged 18 to 29 who had mild COVID-19 (a few samples of this study predate the infection). Cell type and time point are not known. The chain links TRBV6-6 to TRBJ1-1, with 7 bases identical to TRBD1. This CDR3 reads CASSLRDRYTEAFF. In DNA, the CDR3 is TGTGCCAGCAGTCTTCGGGACAGATACACTGAAGCTTTCTTT.